One sample yielded the 12 T cell receptor beta chains listed below, sequenced in a study of blood T cell repertoires in COVID-19 (dated by TCRdb to between 2020 and 2021). Libraries were constructed by the immunoSEQ multiplex PCR assay. Held by TCRdb, this immuneACCESS table contains in-frame sequences only and omits some clones. Under half of the omission traces to an unresolved V gene where checked; the cause of the rest is unknown. This sample holds tens of thousands of clones; around three quarters were observed only once. Clones ranked in the top ten supply around 7% of the sample. The sequenced sample consisted of peripheral blood. These receptors all come from a man in his 70s with acute or convalescent COVID-19.

The chain is built from TRBV28 and TRBJ1-6; 7 bases align to TRBD1. This CDR3 contains 16 residues. The V segment lost 5 bases and the J segment 4 bases; nucleotides outside the gene matches: 8. CDR1 and CDR2 from the germline V gene are MDHEN and SYDVKM. CDR3 loop: CASSRGQVGYNSPLHF. CDR3 DNA sequence: TGTGCCAGCAGTCGAGGACAGGTCGGGTATAATTCACCCCTCCACTTT.

The chain carries TRBV7-9 and TRBJ2-5; the match to TRBD1 covers 7 bases. V gave up 5 bases and J gave up 5 bases; unmatched junction bases: 5. The germline CDR1 and CDR2 sequences are SEHNR and FQNEAQ (reference sequence). The CDR3 is made up of 13 amino acids. The CDR3 loop is CASSPGQAETQYF. CDR3 coding DNA: TGTGCCAGCAGCCCCGGACAGGCTGAGACCCAGTACTTC.

There are many counts of this clone. The gene calls are TRBV6-5 and TRBJ2-1; 12 bases match TRBD2. The CDR3 length is 15 residues. After removal of 4 bases from V and 3 bases from J, the junction contained 1 base not matched to a gene. Germline-derived CDR1 and CDR2 are MNHEY and SVGAGI. CDR3 nucleotides: TGTGCCAGCAGTTCACTAGCGGGGGGCTACAATGAGCAGTTCTTC. Translating it yields CASSSLAGGYNEQFF.

This clone has a single count. The genes are TRBV4-1 and TRBJ1-1; TRBD1 might be the D (6 bases). The length of the CDR3 is 17 residues. Trimming pared 3 bases from V and 0 bases from J, leaving 17 bases between. The germline V gene has CDR1 MGHRA and CDR2 YSYEKL. The CDR3 coding sequence is TGCGCCAGCAGCCATGTGACCGAGGGGGGGATGAACACTGAAGCTTTCTTT. Translated, it gives CASSHVTEGGMNTEAFF.

The chain links TRBV9 to TRBJ2-1; weak D call: TRBD1 (5 bases). V was cut by 6 bases and J by 9 bases, with 13 bases left in between. CDR3 length: 12 amino acids. Germline loops: CDR1 SGDLS, CDR2 YYNGEE. CDR3 sequence: CASTGQGSEQFF. The CDR3 bases are TGTGCCAGCACGGGCCAGGGAAGTGAGCAGTTCTTC.

The chain recombines TRBV6-1 with TRBJ1-5; the match to TRBD1 covers 9 bases. Germline V gene sequence: CDR1 MNHNS, CDR2 SASEGT. The CDR3 is made up of 17 amino acids. V was pared by 3 bases and J by 0 bases, with 6 bases of the junction left unmatched. CDR3: CASSEFRTGDSNQPQHF. The CDR3 DNA follows: TGTGCCAGCAGTGAGTTTAGGACAGGGGATAGCAATCAGCCCCAGCATTTT.

This rearrangement joins TRBV5-8 to TRBJ1-1; D gene unclear. The CDR3 runs 14 residues. The germline V gene encodes CDR1 SGHTS and CDR2 YDEGEE. Between the trimmed V and J ends, which lost 4 bases and 0 bases, there was a span of 10 bases. The CDR3 sequence is CASSLRILNTEAFF. The CDR3 DNA follows: TGTGCCAGCAGCCTAAGAATTTTGAACACTGAAGCTTTCTTT.

The chain has TRBV5-8 and TRBJ2-1; 10 bases map to TRBD2. J lost 12 bases, V lost 3 bases, and 3 bases had no gene match. Germline CDR1 is SGHTS and CDR2 is YDEGEE. The CDR3 totals 12 residues. DNA of the CDR3: TGTGCCAGCAGCTCGACTAGCGGGCCGCAGTTCTTC. It translates to CASSSTSGPQFF.

This clone was found a few times. The chain links TRBV10-1 to TRBJ2-7; weak D call: TRBD2 (6 bases). This CDR3 spans 16 amino acids. Germline CDR1 reads WNHNN; CDR2 reads SYGVQD (reference sequence). Trimming removed 0 bases from V and 2 bases from J, with 14 bases in between. CDR3 DNA sequence: TGCGCCAGCAGTGAGTCGACCCGGGGGTCCCCCTACGAGCAGTACGTC. Its protein is CASSESTRGSPYEQYV.

The chain joins TRBV6-1 to TRBJ1-1, with TRBD1 matching 10 bases. The V segment lost 2 bases and the J segment 4 bases; nucleotides outside the gene matches: 7. CDR3 length: 16 residues. Germline CDR1 MNHNS, CDR2 SASEGT. The CDR3 region has the DNA TGTGCCAGCAGTGAACCGTTGGGACAGGGGCGCACTGAAGCTTTCTTT. This translates into CASSEPLGQGRTEAFF.

This chain connects TRBV3-1 (or the pseudogene TRBV3-2) to TRBJ2-3; TRBD1 agrees at 7 bases. Germline trimming cut 6 bases from V and 1 base from J; bases unmatched to any gene: 1. The CDR3 sequence is 13 residues long. Germline CDR1 is LGHDT and CDR2 is YNNKEL (reference sequence). This CDR3 is CASSTGGTDTQYF. The DNA for the CDR3 is TGTGCCAGCAGTACAGGGGGCACAGATACGCAGTATTTT.

In nucleotides, the CDR3 is TGTGCCAGCAGCTTAACAGGGGGTAGCAATCAGCCCCAGCATTTT. It is translated as CASSLTGGSNQPQHF. The V gene is TRBV7-2, the J gene TRBJ1-5; 8 bases are a match to TRBD1. In germline, CDR1 is SGHTA, CDR2 FQGNSA. The CDR3 is made up of 15 amino acids. With 2 bases clipped from V and 0 bases from J, the junction kept 0 bases outside the gene matches.